This TCR beta chain was recorded in a study of cytomegalovirus exposure and HLA in healthy donors. With 60 Vbeta and 13 Jbeta primers, the PCR was carried out. The data were produced by immunoSEQ multiplex PCR, yet TCRdb's version contains in-frame clones alone and is incomplete. The sample lists roughly 120,000 clones, about 84% occurring once. The CDR3 contains 15 residues. CDR1 is SGHRS, CDR2 YFSETQ, per germline. V lost 0 bases and J 6 bases, leaving 16 bases between the germline ends. Sequencing input: PBMCs. This rearrangement joins TRBV5-1 to TRBJ2-7; possible D gene TRBD2, 5 bases. This clonotype was obtained from a man aged 35-49 years in good health and CMV-seronegative. The DNA of the CDR3 is TGCGCCAGCAGCTTGGCGGGGAATCGCATTCGCGAGCAGTACTTC. This gives the protein CASSLAGNRIREQYF. Drawing the rest from reference TRBV5-1 and TRBJ2-7, the complete variable domain is KAGVTQTPRYLIKTRGQQVTLSCSPISGHRSVSWYQQTPGQGLQFLFEYFSETQRNKGNFPGRFSGRQFSNSRSEMNVSTLELGDSALYLCASSLAGNRIREQYFGPGTRLTVT.